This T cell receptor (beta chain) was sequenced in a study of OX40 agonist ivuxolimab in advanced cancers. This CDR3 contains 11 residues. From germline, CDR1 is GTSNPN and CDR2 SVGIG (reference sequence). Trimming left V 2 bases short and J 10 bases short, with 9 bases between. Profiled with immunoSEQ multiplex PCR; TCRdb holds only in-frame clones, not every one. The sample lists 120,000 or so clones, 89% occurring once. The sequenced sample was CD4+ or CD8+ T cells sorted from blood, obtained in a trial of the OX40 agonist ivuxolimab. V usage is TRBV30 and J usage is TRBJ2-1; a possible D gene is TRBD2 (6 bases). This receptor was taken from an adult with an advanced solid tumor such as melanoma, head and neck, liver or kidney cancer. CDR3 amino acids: CAWSTRGEQFF. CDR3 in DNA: TGTGCCTGGAGTACCCGGGGGGAGCAGTTCTTC.